Listed below are T cell receptor beta chains from one sample, sequenced in a study of blood T cell repertoires in COVID-19. Data came from immunoSEQ multiplex PCR; TCRdb stores just in-frame clones and leaves some out. The data show over 40,000 clones, 80% to 85% seen once. The sequencing sample was made of peripheral blood. These receptors were obtained from a man aged 55 to 69 with active COVID-19. CDR3s include the opening cysteine and the closing phenylalanine or tryptophan. D genes are given only for firm matches. Expanded clones get a size class; other rows say once, few or many, or leave the size out.

clone_size j_call d_call v_call cdr3_nt cdr3_aa
once TRBJ2-7 - TRBV3-1/TRBV3-2 TGTGCCAGCAGCCAAGCGTCCTACGAGCAGTACTTC CASSQASYEQYF
- TRBJ1-2 - TRBV5-4 TGTGCCAGCAGCTTCAACAGGGTCTATAATGGCTACACCTTC CASSFNRVYNGYTF
- TRBJ2-7 - TRBV24-1 TGTGCCACCAGTGATTCAGTACCCAGCGAGCAGTACTTC CATSDSVPSEQYF
- TRBJ2-3 TRBD2 TRBV13 TGTGCCAGCAGCAGGGGGACTAGCGGGCGACCGGATACGCAGTATTTT CASSRGTSGRPDTQYF
- TRBJ1-6 - TRBV2 TGTGCCAGCAGTCCAGGGTATAATTCACCCCTCCACTTT CASSPGYNSPLHF
- TRBJ1-4 - TRBV21-1 TGTGCCAGCAGCTTTTCCCCCGAAAGACAGGGGGTGGATGAAAAACTGTTTTTT CASSFSPERQGVDEKLFF
- TRBJ2-1 TRBD2 TRBV7-9 TGTGCCAGCAGCCCTAGAATAGCGGGGGGGCGTCATGAGCAGTTCTTC CASSPRIAGGRHEQFF
- TRBJ1-1 TRBD1 TRBV7-9 TGTGCCAGCAGACATACAGGGGAACAGGACACTGAAGCTTTCTTT CASRHTGEQDTEAFF
- TRBJ2-3 - TRBV30 TGTGCCGGATCCCTCAGGGTGGGAGATACGCAGTATTTT CAGSLRVGDTQYF
- TRBJ1-1 - TRBV28 TGTGCCAGCAGTTTATATGGCAGGGTATTGAACACTGAAGCTTTCTTT CASSLYGRVLNTEAFF
- TRBJ2-7 - TRBV6-2/TRBV6-3 TGTGCCAGCAGCCACGGGGACGAGCAGTACTTC CASSHGDEQYF
once TRBJ2-7 - TRBV20-1 TGCAGGCCAGGGGGGCCCTACGAGCAGTACTTC CRPGGPYEQYF
- TRBJ1-5 TRBD1 TRBV19 TGTGCCAGTAGTCAGGGGGGACAGCCCCAGCATTTT CASSQGGQPQHF
- TRBJ1-1 - TRBV19 TGTGCCAGTAGTATAAAACAGGGTATCACTGAAGCTTTCTTT CASSIKQGITEAFF
- TRBJ1-4 - TRBV30 TGTGCCTGGAGTGTACCGTCAGGGGCCGCGGAAAAACTGTTTTTT CAWSVPSGAAEKLFF
- TRBJ2-2 TRBD1 TRBV9 TGTGCCAGCAGCGTAGACCCGACAGGGGGCCGAGGGGAGCTGTTTTTT CASSVDPTGGRGELFF
once TRBJ2-1 - TRBV7-9 TGTGCCACGGGGGGGACAGGGCTCAATGAGCAGTTCTTC CATGGTGLNEQFF
- TRBJ2-1 TRBD2 TRBV5-8 TGTGCCAGCAGCCCACGGAGTCGGGGACTAGCGGGGGGCCCTGGTGAGCAGTTCTTC CASSPRSRGLAGGPGEQFF
few TRBJ2-7 TRBD1 TRBV28 TGTGCCAGCAGTCCCTACCGACAGGGGATTTTCTTC CASSPYRQGIFF
- TRBJ2-1 - TRBV24-1 TGTGCCACCAGTGATTTCGGAGGACGCAACTACAATGAGCAGTTCTTC CATSDFGGRNYNEQFF
- TRBJ1-1 - TRBV10-3 TGTGCCATCAGTGGCAGGGGAATGAACACTGAAGCTTTCTTT CAISGRGMNTEAFF
- TRBJ2-7 TRBD2 TRBV7-2 TGTGCCAGCAGCTTAGAACCGGGGGGGTCGGTCGAGCAGTACTTC CASSLEPGGSVEQYF
- TRBJ1-1 TRBD1 TRBV5-1 TGCGCCAGCAGCTCGGGACAGACCCTCTCGAACACTGAAGCTTTCTTT CASSSGQTLSNTEAFF
- TRBJ2-5 - TRBV2 TGTGCCAGCAGCTTTCAAGAGACCCAGTACTTC CASSFQETQYF
- TRBJ2-2 - TRBV6-2/TRBV6-3 TGTGCCAGCAGTTACGAGGGGGGGCGCACCGGGGAGCTGTTTTTT CASSYEGGRTGELFF
- TRBJ1-1 - TRBV19 TGTGCCAGTAGTATAGATTTCCCTACAGGCCTCACTGAAGCTTTCTTT CASSIDFPTGLTEAFF
once TRBJ2-5 TRBD1 TRBV28 TGTGCCAGCAGTTGGAAGGGACAGGCAAGAGGGACCCAGTACTTC CASSWKGQARGTQYF
- TRBJ2-1 TRBD2 TRBV7-9 TGTGCCAGCAGCTTAGGGAAAAGCGGGAGGATCGGTAATGAGCAGTTCTTC CASSLGKSGRIGNEQFF
- TRBJ2-3 TRBD1 TRBV28 TGTGCCAGCAGTGAGACAGGGGCCGGCGAGAGCACAGATACGCAGTATTTT CASSETGAGESTDTQYF
- TRBJ2-1 - TRBV5-5 TGTGCCAGCAGCTTGAGCGGTGAGCAGTTCTTC CASSLSGEQFF
few TRBJ1-6 TRBD1 TRBV3-1/TRBV3-2 TGTGCCAGCAGCCAATCCTGGACAGGGATAGGTTCACCCCTCCACTTT CASSQSWTGIGSPLHF
- TRBJ2-7 TRBD1 TRBV14 TGTGCCAGCCGGGCCGGGACAGGGGTCGAGCAGTACTTC CASRAGTGVEQYF
few TRBJ1-4 - TRBV2 TGTGCCAGCAGTGAAGCGCGCTGGACAGATGAAAAACTGTTTTTT CASSEARWTDEKLFF
- TRBJ2-7 - TRBV19 TGTGCCACCACGTCACCCCAGGCTTACGAGCAGTACTTC CATTSPQAYEQYF
- TRBJ2-6 TRBD1 TRBV24-1 TGTGCCACCAGTGGGGGACAGGGAGTGGGTTCTGGGGCCAACGTCCTGACTTTC CATSGGQGVGSGANVLTF